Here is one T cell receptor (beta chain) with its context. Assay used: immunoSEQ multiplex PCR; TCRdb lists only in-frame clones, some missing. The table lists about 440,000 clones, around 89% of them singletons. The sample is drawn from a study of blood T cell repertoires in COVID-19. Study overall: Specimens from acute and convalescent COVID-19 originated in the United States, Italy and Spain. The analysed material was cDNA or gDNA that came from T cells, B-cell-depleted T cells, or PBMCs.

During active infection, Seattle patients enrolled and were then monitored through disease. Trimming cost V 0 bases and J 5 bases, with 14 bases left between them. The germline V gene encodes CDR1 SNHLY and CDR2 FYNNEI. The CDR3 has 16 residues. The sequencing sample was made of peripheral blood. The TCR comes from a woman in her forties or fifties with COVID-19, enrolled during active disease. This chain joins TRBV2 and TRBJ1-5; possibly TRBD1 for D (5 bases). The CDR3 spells CASSEAPGGADQPQHF. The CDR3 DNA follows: TGTGCCAGCAGTGAAGCGCCGGGGGGAGCGGATCAGCCCCAGCATTTT. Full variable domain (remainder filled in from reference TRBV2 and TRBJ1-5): EPEVTQTPSHQVTQMGQEVILRCVPISNHLYFYWYRQILGQKVEFLVSFYNNEISEKSEIFDDQFSVERPDGSNFTLKIRSTKLEDSAMYFCASSEAPGGADQPQHFGDGTRLSIL.